This T cell receptor beta chain was found in a study of cytomegalovirus exposure and HLA in healthy donors. PCR was performed using 60 Vbeta and 13 Jbeta primers. The protocol was immunoSEQ multiplex PCR, while the TCRdb copy is restricted to in-frame clones and leaves out a portion. Altogether around 160,000 clones are present, around 73% being singletons, with the ten largest covering roughly 1.7%. The sample taken for sequencing was PBMCs. This receptor was obtained from a woman in her late teens or twenties in good health and CMV-seronegative.

CDR3: CSVRGGQGTYEQYF. The DNA for the CDR3 is TGCAGCGTTAGGGGGGGACAGGGGACCTACGAGCAGTACTTC. The rearrangement uses TRBV29-1 and TRBJ2-7; 10 nucleotides align to TRBD1. The germline V gene has CDR1 SQVTM and CDR2 ANQGSEA. The CDR3 spans 14 residues. V dropped 5 bases and J dropped 2; count of bases not matched to a gene: 6.